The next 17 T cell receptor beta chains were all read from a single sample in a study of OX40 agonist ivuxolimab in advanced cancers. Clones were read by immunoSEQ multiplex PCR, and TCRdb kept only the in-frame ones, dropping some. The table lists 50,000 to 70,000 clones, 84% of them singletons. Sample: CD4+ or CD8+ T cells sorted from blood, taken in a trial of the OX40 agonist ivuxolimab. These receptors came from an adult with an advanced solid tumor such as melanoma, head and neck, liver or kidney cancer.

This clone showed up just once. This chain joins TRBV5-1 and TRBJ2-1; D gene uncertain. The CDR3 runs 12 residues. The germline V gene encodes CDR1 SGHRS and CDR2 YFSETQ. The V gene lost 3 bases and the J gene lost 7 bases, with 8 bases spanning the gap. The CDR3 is CASSSFQNEQFF. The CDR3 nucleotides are TGCGCCAGCAGCTCATTCCAGAATGAGCAGTTCTTC.

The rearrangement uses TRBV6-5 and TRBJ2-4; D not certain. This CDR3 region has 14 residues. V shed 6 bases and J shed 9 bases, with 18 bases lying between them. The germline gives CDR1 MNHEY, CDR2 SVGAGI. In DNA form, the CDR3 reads TGTGCCAGCAGCCCGGGTCGGCTGGCGGCCATTCAGTACTTC. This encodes CASSPGRLAAIQYF.

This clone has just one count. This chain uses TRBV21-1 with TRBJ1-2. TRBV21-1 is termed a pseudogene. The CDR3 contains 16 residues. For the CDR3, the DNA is TGTGCCAGCAGCAAAGATGAAAGCAAAGCTAACTATGGCTACACCTTC. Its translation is CASSKDESKANYGYTF.

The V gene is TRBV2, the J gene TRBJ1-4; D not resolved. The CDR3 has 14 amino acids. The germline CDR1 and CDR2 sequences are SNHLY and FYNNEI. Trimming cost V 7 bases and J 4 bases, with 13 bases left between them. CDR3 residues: CASTLWYSNEKLFF. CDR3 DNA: TGTGCCAGCACCCTCTGGTACAGTAATGAAAAACTGTTTTTT.

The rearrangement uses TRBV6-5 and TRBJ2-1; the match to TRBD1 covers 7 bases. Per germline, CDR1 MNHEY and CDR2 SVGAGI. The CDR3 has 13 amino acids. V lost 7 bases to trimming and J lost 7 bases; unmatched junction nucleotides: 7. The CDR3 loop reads CASNPTGRNEQFF. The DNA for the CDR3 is TGTGCCAGCAACCCGACAGGGCGGAATGAGCAGTTCTTC.

The CDR3 region is CASSPGGTGELFF. The CDR3 DNA is TGTGCCAGCTCACCAGGGGGTACCGGGGAGCTGTTTTTT. The chain combines TRBV18 with TRBJ2-2; D tentatively fits TRBD1 or TRBD2 (5 bases each). Germline V gene lookup returns CDR1 KGHSH and CDR2 LQKENI. This CDR3 comprises 13 residues. V was shortened by 2 bases and J by 5 bases, with 6 bases between the two germline ends.

The CDR3 protein is CASSYSKKSSYNEQFF. The DNA of the CDR3 is TGTGCCAGCAGTTACTCGAAGAAAAGCTCCTACAATGAGCAGTTCTTC. The V and J genes are TRBV6-5 and TRBJ2-1; D is undetermined. The CDR3 is made up of 16 amino acids. CDR1 MNHEY and CDR2 SVGAGI come from the germline V gene. V was cut by 0 bases and J by 0 bases, with 9 bases left in between.

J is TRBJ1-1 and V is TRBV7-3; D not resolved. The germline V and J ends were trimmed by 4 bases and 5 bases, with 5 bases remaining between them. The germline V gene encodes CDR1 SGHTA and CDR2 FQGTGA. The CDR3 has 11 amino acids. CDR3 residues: CASSSRTEAFF. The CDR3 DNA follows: TGTGCCAGCAGCTCCCGGACTGAAGCTTTCTTT.

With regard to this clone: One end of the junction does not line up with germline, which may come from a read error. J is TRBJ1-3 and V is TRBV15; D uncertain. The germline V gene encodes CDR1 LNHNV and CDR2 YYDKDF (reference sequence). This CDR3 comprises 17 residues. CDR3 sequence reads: CATSRGRAASSRNTIYF. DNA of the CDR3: TGTGCCACCAGCAGAGGGCGAGCAGCGAGCTCTAGAAACACCATATATTTT.

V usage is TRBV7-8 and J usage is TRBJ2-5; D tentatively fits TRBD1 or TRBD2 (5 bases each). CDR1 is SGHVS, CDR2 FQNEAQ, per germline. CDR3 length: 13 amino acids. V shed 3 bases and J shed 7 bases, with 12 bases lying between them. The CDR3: CASSLWDGATQYF. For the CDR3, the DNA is TGTGCCAGCAGCTTGTGGGACGGTGCGACCCAGTACTTC.

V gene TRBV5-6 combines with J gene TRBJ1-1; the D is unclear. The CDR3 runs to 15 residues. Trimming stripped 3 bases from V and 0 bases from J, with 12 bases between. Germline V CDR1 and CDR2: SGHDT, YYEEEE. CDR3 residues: CASSSARGMNTEAFF. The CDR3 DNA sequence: TGTGCCAGCAGCTCTGCCCGAGGGATGAACACTGAAGCTTTCTTT. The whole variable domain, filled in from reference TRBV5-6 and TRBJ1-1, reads DAGVTQSPTHLIKTRGQQVTLRCSPKSGHDTVSWYQQALGQGPQFIFQYYEEEERQRGNFPDRFSGHQFPNYSSELNVNALLLGDSALYLCASSSARGMNTEAFFGQGTRLTVV.

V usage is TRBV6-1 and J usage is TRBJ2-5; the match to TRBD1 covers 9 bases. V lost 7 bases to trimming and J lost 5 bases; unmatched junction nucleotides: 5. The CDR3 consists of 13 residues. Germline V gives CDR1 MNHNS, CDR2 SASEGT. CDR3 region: CASMTGGSETQYF. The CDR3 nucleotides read TGTGCCAGCATGACAGGGGGGAGCGAGACCCAGTACTTC.

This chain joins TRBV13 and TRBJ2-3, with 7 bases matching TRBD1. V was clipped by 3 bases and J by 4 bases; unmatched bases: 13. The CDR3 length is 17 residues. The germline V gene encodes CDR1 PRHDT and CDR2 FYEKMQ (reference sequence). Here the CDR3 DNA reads TGTGCCAGCAGCTTGACGGGATGGACAGGCAAAGCAGATACGCAGTATTTT. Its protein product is CASSLTGWTGKADTQYF.

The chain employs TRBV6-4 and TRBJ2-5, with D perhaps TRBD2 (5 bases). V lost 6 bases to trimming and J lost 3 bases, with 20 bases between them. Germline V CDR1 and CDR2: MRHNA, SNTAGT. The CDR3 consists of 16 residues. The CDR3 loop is CASRAPGWVSKETQYF. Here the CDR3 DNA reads TGTGCCAGCAGAGCCCCGGGGTGGGTCAGCAAAGAGACCCAGTACTTC.

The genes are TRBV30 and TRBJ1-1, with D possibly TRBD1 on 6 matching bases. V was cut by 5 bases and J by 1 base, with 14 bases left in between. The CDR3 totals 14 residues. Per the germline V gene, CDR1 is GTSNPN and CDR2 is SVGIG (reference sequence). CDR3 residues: CAWGSDRQNTEAFF. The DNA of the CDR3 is TGTGCCTGGGGATCGGACAGACAGAACACTGAAGCTTTCTTT.

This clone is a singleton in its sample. CDR3 sequence reads: CASSQDGAPGELFF. DNA of the CDR3: TGCGCCAGCAGCCAAGATGGGGCGCCCGGGGAGCTGTTTTTT. The V and J genes are TRBV4-1 and TRBJ2-2; maybe TRBD1 (5 bases). Per germline, CDR1 MGHRA and CDR2 YSYEKL. Trimming cost V 0 bases and J 6 bases, with 8 bases left between them. The CDR3 covers 14 residues.

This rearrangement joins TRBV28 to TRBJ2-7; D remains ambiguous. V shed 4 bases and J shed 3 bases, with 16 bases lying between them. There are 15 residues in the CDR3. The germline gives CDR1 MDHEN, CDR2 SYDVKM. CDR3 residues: CASSSAGPRDYEQYF. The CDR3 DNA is TGTGCCAGCAGTTCGGCCGGGCCGAGAGACTACGAGCAGTACTTC.